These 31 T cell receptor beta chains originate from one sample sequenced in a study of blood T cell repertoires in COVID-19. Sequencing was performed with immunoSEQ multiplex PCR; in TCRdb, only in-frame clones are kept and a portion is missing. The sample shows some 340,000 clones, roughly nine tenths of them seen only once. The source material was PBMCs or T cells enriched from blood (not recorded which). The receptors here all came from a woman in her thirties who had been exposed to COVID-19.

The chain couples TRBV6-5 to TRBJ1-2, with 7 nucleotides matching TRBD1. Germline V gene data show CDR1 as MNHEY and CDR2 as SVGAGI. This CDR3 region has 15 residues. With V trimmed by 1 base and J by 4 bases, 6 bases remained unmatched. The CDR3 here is CASSYFLTGIYGYTF. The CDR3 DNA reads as TGTGCCAGCAGTTACTTCTTGACAGGGATCTATGGCTACACCTTC.

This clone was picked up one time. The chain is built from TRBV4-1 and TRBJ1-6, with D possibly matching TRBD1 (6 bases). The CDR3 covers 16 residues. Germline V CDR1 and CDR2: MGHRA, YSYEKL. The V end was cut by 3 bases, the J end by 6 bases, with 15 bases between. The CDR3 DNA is TGCGCCAGCAGCCAGACGACAGGTACCCTTAATTCACCCCTCCACTTT. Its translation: CASSQTTGTLNSPLHF.

The CDR3 is CASGGTGNTIYF. CDR3 DNA sequence: TGTGCCAGCGGAGGGACTGGAAACACCATATATTTT. The chain is built from TRBV11-2 and TRBJ1-3; no definite D call. CDR3 length: 12 residues. The V end lost 8 bases, the J end lost 2 bases, and 7 bases lay between the germline ends. Per germline, CDR1 SGHAT and CDR2 FQNNGV.

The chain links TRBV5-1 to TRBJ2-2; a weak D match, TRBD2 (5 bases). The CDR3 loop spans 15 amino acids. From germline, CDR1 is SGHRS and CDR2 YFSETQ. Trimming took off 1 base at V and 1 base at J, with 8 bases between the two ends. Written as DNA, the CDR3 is TGCGCCAGCAGCTTGCGGGGAGAGAACACCGGGGAGCTGTTTTTT. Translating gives CASSLRGENTGELFF.

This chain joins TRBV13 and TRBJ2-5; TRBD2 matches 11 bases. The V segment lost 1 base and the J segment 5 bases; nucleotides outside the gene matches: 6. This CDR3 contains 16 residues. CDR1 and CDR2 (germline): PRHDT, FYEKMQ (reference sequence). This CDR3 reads CASSLVAGGRGETQYF. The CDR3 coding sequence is TGTGCCAGCAGCTTAGTAGCGGGGGGGCGAGGGGAGACCCAGTACTTC.

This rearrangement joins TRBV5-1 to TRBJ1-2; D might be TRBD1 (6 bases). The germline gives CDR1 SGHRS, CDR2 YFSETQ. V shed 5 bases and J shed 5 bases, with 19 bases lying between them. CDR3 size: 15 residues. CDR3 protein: CASSVGNSGEYGYTF. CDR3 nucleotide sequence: TGCGCCAGCAGTGTTGGGAACTCAGGGGAATATGGCTACACCTTC.

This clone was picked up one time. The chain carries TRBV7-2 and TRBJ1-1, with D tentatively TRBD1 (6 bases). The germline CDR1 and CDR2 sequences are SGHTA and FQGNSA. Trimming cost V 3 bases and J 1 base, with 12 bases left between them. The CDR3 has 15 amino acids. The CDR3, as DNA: TGTGCCAGCAGCTTCCCTCCGACAGGGAACACTGAAGCTTTCTTT. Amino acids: CASSFPPTGNTEAFF.

The CDR3 nucleotides read TGTGCCAGTAGTAACCAGGGGCCCTACGAGCAGTACTTC. It translates to CASSNQGPYEQYF. The gene calls are TRBV19 and TRBJ2-7, with D perhaps matching TRBD1 (6 bases). CDR3 length: 13 amino acids. Germline lookup yields CDR1 LNHDA and CDR2 SQIVND (reference sequence). The ends were cut back, 4 bases at V and 2 bases at J, with 9 bases in the middle.

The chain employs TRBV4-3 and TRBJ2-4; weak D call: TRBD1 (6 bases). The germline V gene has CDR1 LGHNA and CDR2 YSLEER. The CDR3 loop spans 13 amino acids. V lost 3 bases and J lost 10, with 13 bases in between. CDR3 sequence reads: CASSQGYREIQYF. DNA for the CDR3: TGCGCCAGCAGCCAGGGATACAGGGAGATTCAGTACTTC.

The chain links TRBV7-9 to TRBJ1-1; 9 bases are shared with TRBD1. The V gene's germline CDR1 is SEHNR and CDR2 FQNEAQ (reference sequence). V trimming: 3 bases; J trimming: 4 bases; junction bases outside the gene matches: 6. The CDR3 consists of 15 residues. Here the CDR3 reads CASSLYRGLGTEAFF. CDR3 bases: TGTGCCAGCAGCTTGTACAGGGGGCTCGGCACTGAAGCTTTCTTT.

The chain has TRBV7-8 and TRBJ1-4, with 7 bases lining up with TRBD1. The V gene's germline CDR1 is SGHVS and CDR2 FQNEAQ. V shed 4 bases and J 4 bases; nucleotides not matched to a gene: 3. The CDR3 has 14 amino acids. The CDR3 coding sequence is TGTGCCAGCAGCTCGGGGACAGTTAATGAAAAACTGTTTTTT. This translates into CASSSGTVNEKLFF.

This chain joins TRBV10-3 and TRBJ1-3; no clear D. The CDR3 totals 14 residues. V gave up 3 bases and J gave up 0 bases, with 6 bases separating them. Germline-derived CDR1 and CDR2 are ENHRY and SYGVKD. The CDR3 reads CAISDGASGNTIYF. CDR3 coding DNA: TGTGCCATCAGTGACGGAGCCTCTGGAAACACCATATATTTT.

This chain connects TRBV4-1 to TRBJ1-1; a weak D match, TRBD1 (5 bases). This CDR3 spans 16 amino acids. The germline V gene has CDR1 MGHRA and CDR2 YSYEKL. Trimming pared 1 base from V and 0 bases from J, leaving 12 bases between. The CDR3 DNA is TGCGCCAGCAGCCAAGTGGGGGGACGTATGAACACTGAAGCTTTCTTT. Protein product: CASSQVGGRMNTEAFF.

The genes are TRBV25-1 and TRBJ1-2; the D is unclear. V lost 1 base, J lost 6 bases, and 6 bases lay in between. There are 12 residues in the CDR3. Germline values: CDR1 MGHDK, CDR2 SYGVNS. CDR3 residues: CASSELRDGYTF. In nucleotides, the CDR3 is TGTGCCAGCAGTGAATTGCGGGATGGCTACACCTTC.

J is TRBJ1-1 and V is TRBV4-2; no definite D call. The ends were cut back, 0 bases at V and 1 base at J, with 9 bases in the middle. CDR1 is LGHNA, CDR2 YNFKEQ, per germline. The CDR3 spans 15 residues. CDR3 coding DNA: TGTGCCAGCAGCCAAGATGTGGCCGCGAACACTGAAGCTTTCTTT. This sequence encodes CASSQDVAANTEAFF.

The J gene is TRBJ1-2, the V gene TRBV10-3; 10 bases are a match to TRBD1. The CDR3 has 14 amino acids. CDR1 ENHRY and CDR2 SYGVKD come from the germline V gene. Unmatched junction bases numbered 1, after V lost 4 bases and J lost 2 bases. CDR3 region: CAISGGQGNYGYTF. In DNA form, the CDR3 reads TGTGCCATCAGTGGGGGACAGGGGAACTATGGCTACACCTTC.

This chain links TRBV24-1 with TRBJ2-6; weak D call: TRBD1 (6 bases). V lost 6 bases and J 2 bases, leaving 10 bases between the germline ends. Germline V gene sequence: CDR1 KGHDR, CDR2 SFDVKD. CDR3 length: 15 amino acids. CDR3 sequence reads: CATSPTGPGANVLTF. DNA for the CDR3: TGTGCCACCAGTCCAACAGGGCCTGGGGCCAACGTCCTGACTTTC.

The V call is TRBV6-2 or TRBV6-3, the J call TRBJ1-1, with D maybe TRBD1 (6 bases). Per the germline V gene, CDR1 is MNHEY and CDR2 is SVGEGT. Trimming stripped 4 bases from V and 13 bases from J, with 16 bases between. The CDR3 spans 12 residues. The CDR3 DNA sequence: TGTGCCAGCAGTTTGGACAGCTCCAAGCTTTTCTTT. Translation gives CASSLDSSKLFF.

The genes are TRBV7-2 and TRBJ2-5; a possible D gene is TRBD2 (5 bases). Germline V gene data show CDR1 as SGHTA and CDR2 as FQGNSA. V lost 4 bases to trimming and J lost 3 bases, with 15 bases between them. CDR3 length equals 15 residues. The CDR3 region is CASSSLGAAKETQYF. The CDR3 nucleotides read TGTGCCAGCAGCTCCTTAGGAGCGGCCAAAGAGACCCAGTACTTC.

The DNA for the CDR3 is TGTGCCAGCAGTGACTCCTGGACTAGCGGGAAGCAGTTCTTC. This translates into CASSDSWTSGKQFF. The chain carries TRBV6-4 and TRBJ2-1; TRBD2 agrees at 12 bases. Trimming removed 0 bases from V and 11 bases from J; junction bases left unmatched: 2. Germline CDR1 MRHNA, CDR2 SNTAGT. This CDR3 region has 14 residues.

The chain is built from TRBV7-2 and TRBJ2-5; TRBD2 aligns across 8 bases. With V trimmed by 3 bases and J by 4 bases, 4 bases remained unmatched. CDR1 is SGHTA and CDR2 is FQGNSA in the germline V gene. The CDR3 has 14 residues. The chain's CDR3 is CASSFNGGAETQYF. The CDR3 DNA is TGTGCCAGCAGCTTTAACGGGGGGGCAGAGACCCAGTACTTC. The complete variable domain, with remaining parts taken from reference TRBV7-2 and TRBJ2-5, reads GAGVSQSPSNKVTEKGKDVELRCDPISGHTALYWYRQSLGQGLEFLIYFQGNSAPDKSGLPSDRFSAERTGGSVSTLTIQRTQQEDSAVYLCASSFNGGAETQYFGPGTRLLVL.

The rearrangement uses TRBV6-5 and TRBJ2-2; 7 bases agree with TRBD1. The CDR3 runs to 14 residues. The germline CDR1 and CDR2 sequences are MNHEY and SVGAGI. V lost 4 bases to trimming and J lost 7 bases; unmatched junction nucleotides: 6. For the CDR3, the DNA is TGTGCCAGCAGTTCCTACCCAGGGGGCGGGGAGCTGTTTTTT. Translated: CASSSYPGGGELFF.

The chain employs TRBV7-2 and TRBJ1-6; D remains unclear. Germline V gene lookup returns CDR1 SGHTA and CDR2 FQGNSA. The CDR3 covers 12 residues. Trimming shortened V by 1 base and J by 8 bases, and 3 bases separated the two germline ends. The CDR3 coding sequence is TGTGCCAGCAGCTTAGGAGATTCACCCCTCCACTTT. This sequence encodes CASSLGDSPLHF.

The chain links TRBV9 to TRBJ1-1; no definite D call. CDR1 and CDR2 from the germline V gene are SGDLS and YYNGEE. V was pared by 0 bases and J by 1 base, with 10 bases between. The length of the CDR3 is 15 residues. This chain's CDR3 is CASSVGRFSNTEAFF. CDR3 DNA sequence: TGTGCCAGCAGCGTAGGCAGGTTTTCGAACACTGAAGCTTTCTTT. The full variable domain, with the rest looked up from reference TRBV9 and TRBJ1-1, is DSGVTQTPKHLITATGQRVTLRCSPRSGDLSVYWYQQSLDQGLQFLIQYYNGEERAKGNILERFSAQQFPDLHSELNLSSLELGDSALYFCASSVGRFSNTEAFFGQGTRLTVV.

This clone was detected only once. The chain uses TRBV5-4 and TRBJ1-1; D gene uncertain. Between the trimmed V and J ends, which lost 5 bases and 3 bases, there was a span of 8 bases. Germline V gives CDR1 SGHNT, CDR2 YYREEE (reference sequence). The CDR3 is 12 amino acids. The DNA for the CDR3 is TGTGCCAGCAGTTTTGAGTACACTGAAGCTTTCTTT. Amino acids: CASSFEYTEAFF.

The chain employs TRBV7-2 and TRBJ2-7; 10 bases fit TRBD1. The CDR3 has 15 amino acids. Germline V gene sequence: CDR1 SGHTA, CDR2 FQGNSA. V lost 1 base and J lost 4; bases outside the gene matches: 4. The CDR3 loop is CASSLGTGGQYEQYF. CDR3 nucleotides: TGTGCCAGCAGCTTAGGGACAGGGGGGCAATACGAGCAGTACTTC.

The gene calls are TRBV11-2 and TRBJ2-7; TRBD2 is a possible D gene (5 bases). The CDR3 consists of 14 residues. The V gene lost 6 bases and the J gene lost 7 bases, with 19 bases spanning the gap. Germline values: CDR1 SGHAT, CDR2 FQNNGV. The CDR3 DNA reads TGTGCCAGCAGTTCCCTCTTTCTCCGGGAAGAGCAGTACTTC. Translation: CASSSLFLREEQYF.

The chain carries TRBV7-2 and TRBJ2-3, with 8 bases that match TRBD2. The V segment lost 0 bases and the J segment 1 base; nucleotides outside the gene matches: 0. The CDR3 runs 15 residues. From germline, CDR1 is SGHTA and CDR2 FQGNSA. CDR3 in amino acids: CASSLARGGTDTQYF. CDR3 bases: TGTGCCAGCAGCTTAGCGCGGGGGGGCACAGATACGCAGTATTTT.

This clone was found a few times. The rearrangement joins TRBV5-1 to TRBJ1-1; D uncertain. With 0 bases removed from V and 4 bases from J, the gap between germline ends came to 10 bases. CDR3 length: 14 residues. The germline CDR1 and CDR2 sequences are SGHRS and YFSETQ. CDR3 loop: CASSLALRGTEAFF. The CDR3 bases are TGCGCCAGCAGCTTGGCACTTAGAGGCACTGAAGCTTTCTTT.

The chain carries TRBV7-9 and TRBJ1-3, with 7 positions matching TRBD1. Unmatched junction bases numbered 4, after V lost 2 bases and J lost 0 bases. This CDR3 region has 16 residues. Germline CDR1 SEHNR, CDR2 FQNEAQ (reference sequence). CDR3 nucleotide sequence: TGTGCCAGCAGCTTAACCAGGGGGTCCTCTGGAAACACCATATATTTT. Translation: CASSLTRGSSGNTIYF.

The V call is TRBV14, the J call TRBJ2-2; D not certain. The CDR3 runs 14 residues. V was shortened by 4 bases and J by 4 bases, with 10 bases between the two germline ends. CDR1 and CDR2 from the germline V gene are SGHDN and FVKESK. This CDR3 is CASSLISSTGELFF. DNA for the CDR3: TGTGCCAGCAGCCTAATAAGTAGCACCGGGGAGCTGTTTTTT.